The 25 T cell receptor beta chains below come from one sample, sequenced in a study of cytomegalovirus exposure and HLA in healthy donors (dated by TCRdb to 2016 to 2017). The protocol used for the library was the immunoSEQ multiplex PCR assay. For the multiplex PCR, a mixture combining 60 forward primers for TCR Vbeta segments and 13 reverse primers for TCR Jbeta segments was used. In its TCRdb copy, this immuneACCESS table keeps in-frame sequences only and misses some clones. Where compared with another copy, unresolved V genes explain less than half of these, and the others have no known cause. For this sample there are 100,000 to 150,000 clones; around 72% appear just once. The ten largest clones take up roughly 8.2% of the sample. The specimen sequenced was PBMCs. The receptors originated from a woman in her forties in good health and CMV-seropositive.

This sequence joins TRBV4-3 and TRBJ1-2; D possibly corresponds to TRBD1 (6 bases). CDR1 is LGHNA and CDR2 is YSLEER in the germline V gene. This CDR3 contains 16 residues. The V gene lost 0 bases and the J gene lost 3 bases, with 14 bases spanning the gap. CDR3 loop: CASSQEYRVVDYGYTF. CDR3 nucleotide sequence: TGCGCCAGCAGCCAAGAGTACAGGGTTGTCGACTATGGCTACACCTTC.

The chain carries TRBV7-9 and TRBJ2-3, with 10 bases fitting TRBD2. The trim removed 4 bases at V and 1 base at J, leaving 11 bases unmatched. Per germline, CDR1 SEHNR and CDR2 FQNEAQ (reference sequence). This CDR3 comprises 18 residues. The DNA of the CDR3 is TGTGCCAGCAGCTCTCTACCAGGACTAGCGGACGGCACAGATACGCAGTATTTT. This gives the protein CASSSLPGLADGTDTQYF.

The chain couples TRBV2 to TRBJ1-5, with D hard to call. Germline V lookup: CDR1 SNHLY, CDR2 FYNNEI. This CDR3 contains 13 residues. Trimming stripped 8 bases from V and 3 bases from J, with 11 bases between. The CDR3 reads CASQWQSNQPQHF. As DNA, the CDR3 is TGTGCCAGCCAATGGCAGTCCAATCAGCCCCAGCATTTT.

This clone was observed a few times. This chain links TRBV6-5 with TRBJ2-7, with a possible D match to TRBD1 (5 bases). Trimming shortened V by 8 bases and J by 2 bases, and 16 bases separated the two germline ends. The V gene's germline CDR1 is MNHEY and CDR2 SVGAGI. CDR3 length: 14 residues. The CDR3 loop reads CASRAGIYTYEQYF. CDR3 nucleotides: TGTGCCAGCCGCGCAGGGATCTATACCTACGAGCAGTACTTC.

The genes are TRBV4-2 and TRBJ2-3, with TRBD2 matching over 8 bases. The junction had 8 bases not matched to a gene; V was cut back by 4 bases and J by 5 bases. Germline CDR1 is LGHNA and CDR2 is YNFKEQ. The CDR3 runs 15 residues. The CDR3 reads CASSPQAGEGDTQYF. CDR3 nucleotides: TGTGCCAGCAGCCCCCAAGCGGGGGAAGGAGATACGCAGTATTTT.

This clone showed up just a few times. J is TRBJ1-3 and V is TRBV6-5; D remains unclear. The CDR3 totals 15 residues. Trimming took off 0 bases at V and 1 base at J, with 7 bases between the two ends. Per the germline V gene, CDR1 is MNHEY and CDR2 is SVGAGI. In DNA, the CDR3 is TGTGCCAGCAGTTACTCGGGGAGGTCTGGAAACACCATATATTTT. Its translation: CASSYSGRSGNTIYF.

In this sample, this clone turned up a few times. The V call is TRBV4-2, the J call TRBJ2-7; possibly TRBD2 for D (7 bases). This CDR3 region has 15 residues. Germline V gives CDR1 LGHNA, CDR2 YNFKEQ. V gave up 4 bases and J gave up 6 bases, with 19 bases separating them. CDR3 nucleotide sequence: TGTGCCAGCAGCCCACAGGGTGGGGAGCGGGGCGAGCAGTACTTC. Protein: CASSPQGGERGEQYF.

This clone was observed a single time. The chain recombines TRBV29-1 with TRBJ1-5; D call uncertain. This CDR3 contains 14 residues. V lost 7 bases to trimming and J lost 0 bases, with 13 bases between them. CDR1 and CDR2 from the germline V gene are SQVTM and ANQGSEA. The CDR3 spells CSAASENSNQPQHF. The CDR3 coding sequence is TGCAGCGCCGCAAGCGAAAATAGCAATCAGCCCCAGCATTTT. The variable domain in full, with the rest retrieved from reference TRBV29-1 and TRBJ1-5, is SAVISQKPSRDICQRGTSLTIQCQVDSQVTMMFWYRQQPGQSLTLIATANQGSEATYESGFVIDKFPISRPNLTFSTLTVSNMSPEDSSIYLCSAASENSNQPQHFGDGTRLSIL.

This clone showed up just once. The chain recombines TRBV2 with TRBJ2-2; D is uncertain. The CDR3 covers 15 residues. V was shortened by 7 bases and J by 0 bases, with 12 bases between the two germline ends. CDR1 is SNHLY and CDR2 is FYNNEI in the germline V gene. Here the CDR3 DNA reads TGTGCCAGCACAGGCCGGTCCGCGAACACCGGGGAGCTGTTTTTT. Its protein is CASTGRSANTGELFF.

The chain combines TRBV5-4 with TRBJ1-6; D remains unclear. The CDR3 runs 15 residues. V lost 0 bases and J 9 bases, leaving 13 bases between the germline ends. CDR1 and CDR2 from the germline V gene are SGHNT and YYREEE (reference sequence). Written as DNA, the CDR3 is TGTGCCAGCAGCTTGGATTCCGGGTTCGGTTCACCCCTCCACTTT. This encodes CASSLDSGFGSPLHF.

This chain links TRBV19 with TRBJ1-2, with TRBD1 identical over 10 bases. Trimming removed 5 bases from V and 10 bases from J; junction bases left unmatched: 10. From germline, CDR1 is LNHDA and CDR2 SQIVND (reference sequence). This CDR3 contains 14 residues. The CDR3 protein is CASSLRPGTGDYTF. The CDR3 bases are TGTGCCAGTAGTTTACGTCCCGGGACAGGGGACTACACCTTC.

This chain links TRBV9 with TRBJ2-3; the match to TRBD1 covers 7 bases. The CDR3 runs to 14 residues. Germline V gene data show CDR1 as SGDLS and CDR2 as YYNGEE. The V segment lost 0 bases and the J segment 4 bases; nucleotides outside the gene matches: 2. The CDR3 spells CASSVGTGADTQYF. For the CDR3, the DNA is TGTGCCAGCAGCGTAGGAACAGGGGCAGATACGCAGTATTTT.

The chain couples TRBV12-5 to TRBJ2-3; 8 nucleotides align to TRBD2. J was trimmed by 4 bases and V by 2 bases; bases with no gene match: 8. The V gene's germline CDR1 is LGHNT and CDR2 FRNRAP. CDR3 size: 16 residues. The CDR3 bases are TGTGCTAGTGGTTTGCCCGGGACTAGTCTCCCAGATACGCAGTATTTT. Translation gives CASGLPGTSLPDTQYF.

In its sample, this clone was seen a few times. The rearrangement joins TRBV2 to TRBJ1-4; D is unclear. CDR1 is SNHLY, CDR2 FYNNEI, per germline. V dropped 6 bases and J dropped 3 bases, with 8 bases sitting between them. The CDR3 sequence is 13 residues long. The CDR3 DNA follows: TGTGCCAGCAGAGCACCGGCTAATGAAAAACTGTTTTTT. This encodes CASRAPANEKLFF.

The rearrangement joins TRBV10-3 to TRBJ2-7, with 8 bases matching TRBD1. V shed 2 bases, J shed 6 bases, and the junction held 18 bases outside the gene matches. In germline, CDR1 is ENHRY, CDR2 SYGVKD. The CDR3 length is 18 residues. In DNA, the CDR3 is TGTGCCATCAGTGAGAGGGGATACCGGGACAGGCCTACCGTCGAGCAGTACTTC. Its translation is CAISERGYRDRPTVEQYF.

The V gene is TRBV27, the J gene TRBJ2-2; D not resolved. This CDR3 is 14 amino acids long. Trimming stripped 3 bases from V and 1 base from J, with 6 bases between. Germline-derived CDR1 and CDR2 are MNHEY and SMNVEV (reference sequence). CDR3 in amino acids: CASSLSGNTGELFF. In DNA, the CDR3 is TGTGCCAGCAGTTTGTCAGGGAACACCGGGGAGCTGTTTTTT.

The chain joins TRBV7-2 to TRBJ2-5; 9 bases are a match to TRBD2. J was trimmed by 4 bases and V by 3 bases; bases with no gene match: 3. Germline loops: CDR1 SGHTA, CDR2 FQGNSA. The CDR3 has 14 residues. CDR3 in amino acids: CASSFNSGGETQYF. CDR3 DNA: TGTGCCAGCAGCTTCAATAGCGGGGGAGAGACCCAGTACTTC.

The sample holds one count of this clone. The chain has TRBV6-6 and TRBJ1-2, with D possibly matching TRBD1 (6 bases). The germline V gene has CDR1 MNHNY and CDR2 SVGAGI (reference sequence). CDR3 size: 16 residues. Deletions cut 6 bases from V and 1 base from J, with 18 bases between. The CDR3 DNA sequence: TGTGCCAGCAGGGACAGCCCCGAGCTCCTTAACTATGGCTACACCTTC. Translated: CASRDSPELLNYGYTF.

This rearrangement joins TRBV7-9 to TRBJ1-1; D unclear. Germline V lookup: CDR1 SEHNR, CDR2 FQNEAQ (reference sequence). Trimming took off 4 bases at V and 3 bases at J, with 9 bases between the two ends. This CDR3 contains 13 residues. Written as DNA, the CDR3 is TGTGCCAGCAGCTGGGTGGAGGACACTGAAGCTTTCTTT. Its protein is CASSWVEDTEAFF. Full variable domain (outside the CDR3, taken from reference TRBV7-9 and TRBJ1-1): DTGVSQNPRHKITKRGQNVTFRCDPISEHNRLYWYRQTLGQGPEFLTYFQNEAQLEKSRLLSDRFSAERPKGSFSTLEIQRTEQGDSAMYLCASSWVEDTEAFFGQGTRLTVV.

The V gene is TRBV14, the J gene TRBJ1-1; D gene unclear. The CDR3 extends over 13 amino acids. The V gene lost 3 bases and the J gene lost 8 bases, with 13 bases spanning the gap. The germline V gene encodes CDR1 SGHDN and CDR2 FVKESK. The CDR3 sequence is CASSQGEGGEAFF. CDR3 bases: TGTGCCAGCAGCCAGGGCGAGGGTGGCGAAGCTTTCTTT.

The chain links TRBV7-2 to TRBJ1-5, with D uncertain. The CDR3 extends over 13 amino acids. Between the trimmed V and J ends, which lost 5 bases and 3 bases, there was a span of 8 bases. The V gene's germline CDR1 is SGHTA and CDR2 FQGNSA. The CDR3 sequence is CASSPRPNQPQHF. CDR3 sequence (DNA): TGTGCCAGCAGCCCCAGGCCCAATCAGCCCCAGCATTTT.

This chain links TRBV4-3 with TRBJ2-5; 7 bases agree with TRBD1. The CDR3 sequence is 15 residues long. The V and J ends lost 0 bases and 3 bases, in that order; junction bases with no gene match: 4. Germline V gene sequence: CDR1 LGHNA, CDR2 YSLEER. CDR3 residues: CASSQEGQGEETQYF. DNA of the CDR3: TGCGCCAGCAGCCAAGAGGGGCAGGGGGAAGAGACCCAGTACTTC.

The V and J genes are TRBV6-6 and TRBJ2-5; D unclear. CDR3 length: 12 amino acids. Germline V gene sequence: CDR1 MNHNY, CDR2 SVGAGI (reference sequence). Trimming shortened V by 6 bases and J by 5 bases, and 10 bases separated the two germline ends. The CDR3 nucleotides read TGTGCCAGCAGCCGAGGTGGGGAGACCCAGTACTTC. Protein product: CASSRGGETQYF.

This chain links TRBV18 with TRBJ1-1, with D possibly being TRBD1 (6 bases). The CDR3 is 15 residues long. Trimming pared 6 bases from V and 2 bases from J, leaving 16 bases between. CDR1 is KGHSH and CDR2 is LQKENI in the germline V gene. CDR3 in amino acids: CASSPKTGRNTEAFF. The CDR3 DNA reads TGTGCCAGCTCGCCGAAGACAGGCCGTAACACTGAAGCTTTCTTT.

The chain combines TRBV21-1 with TRBJ1-1; TRBD1 is taken as the D call from the table, unchecked against the DNA. TRBV21-1 is classified as a pseudogene. The CDR3 consists of 19 residues. The CDR3 DNA sequence: TGTGCCAGCAGCAAAAGGGGGACAGGGGCGTCCTCAGAGAACACTGAAGCTTTCTTT. It specifies CASSKRGTGASSENTEAFF.